The source of this TCR beta chain is a study of blood T cell repertoires in COVID-19. This clone was counted between two and nine times. Data came from immunoSEQ multiplex PCR; TCRdb stores just in-frame clones and leaves some out. This table has some 110,000 clones, 75% to 95% appearing once. The germline gives CDR1 MNHEY, CDR2 SVGEGT. Trimming removed 4 bases from V and 0 bases from J, with 4 bases in between. The CDR3 is 13 residues long. J is TRBJ2-1 and V is TRBV6-2 or TRBV6-3; no clear D gene. This TCR came from a human donor with active COVID-19. The donor label of this sample is uncertain. Material: peripheral blood. CDR3 sequence reads: CASSSSSYNEQFF. The DNA of the CDR3 is TGTGCCAGCAGTTCTAGCTCCTACAATGAGCAGTTCTTC.